This T cell receptor beta chain appears in the sequencing data of a study of shared clonotypes between healthy human individuals. The table lists this clone with a few counts. Its target is unknown. V dropped 2 bases and J dropped 0 bases, with 10 bases sitting between them. This CDR3 comprises 15 residues. In germline, CDR1 is WNHNN, CDR2 SYGVQD (reference sequence). Study-wide results and limits: The generation probabilities recorded for non-shared clonotypes fell below those of clonotypes shared by all four donors. Naive CD4 clonotype sharing across a few donors was around 5.5%.

The repertoire was sequenced with immunoSEQ multiplex PCR; TCRdb's copy has only in-frame clones and lacks some. The sample lists about 2.3 million clones, 90% to 95% seen once, with under 0.45% in the top ten. This TCR came from a man aged 18 to 30 in good health. Some clones in this sample may be carry-over from other donors' samples. Sequences were obtained from naive CD4+ T cells from PBMCs. Subset: CD45RA+ positively selected. The chain recombines TRBV10-1 with TRBJ1-2, with D possibly being TRBD1 (6 bases). CDR3 loop: CASSEGQITNYGYTF. The CDR3 nucleotides read TGCGCCAGCAGTGAGGGACAGATTACTAACTATGGCTACACCTTC.